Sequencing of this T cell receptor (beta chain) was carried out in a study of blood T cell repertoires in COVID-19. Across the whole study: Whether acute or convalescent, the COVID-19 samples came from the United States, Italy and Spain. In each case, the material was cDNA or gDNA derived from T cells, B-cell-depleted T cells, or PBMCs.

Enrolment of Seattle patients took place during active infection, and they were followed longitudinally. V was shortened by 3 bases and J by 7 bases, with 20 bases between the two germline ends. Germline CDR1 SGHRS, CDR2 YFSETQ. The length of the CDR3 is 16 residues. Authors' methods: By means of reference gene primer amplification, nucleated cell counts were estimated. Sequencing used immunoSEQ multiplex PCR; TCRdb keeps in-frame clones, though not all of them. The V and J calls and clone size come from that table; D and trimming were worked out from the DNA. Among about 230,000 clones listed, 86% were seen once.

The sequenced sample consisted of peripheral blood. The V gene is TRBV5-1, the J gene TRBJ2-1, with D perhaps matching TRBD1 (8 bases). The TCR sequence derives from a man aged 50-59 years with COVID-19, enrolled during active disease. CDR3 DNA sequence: TGCGCCAGCAGCTGGGGGGACAGGCCTAGCGGAAATGAGCAGTTCTTC. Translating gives CASSWGDRPSGNEQFF.